Given below is one T cell receptor beta chain in context. Reverse transcription of about 0.45 to 1 ug RNA used random hexamers. TCRdb independently ran MiXCR on the immunoSEQ multiplex PCR reads; one entry per CDR3 protein. The data show approximately 160,000 distinct CDR3 sequences, under 95% seen once. This record comes from a study of CD8 T cells in Susac syndrome. In blood CD8+ and CD4+ T cells, TCR beta underwent sequencing. Trimming removed 1 base from V and 10 bases from J, with 14 bases in between. Looked up from germline, CDR1 is DFQATT and CDR2 is SNEGSKA (reference sequence). The CDR3 is 13 amino acids.

The sequence came from a human donor in good health. The rearrangement uses TRBV20-1 and TRBJ2-1; maybe TRBD2 (5 bases). Specimen: CD4+ T cells from PBMCs. The chain's CDR3 is CSARVPGGGEQFF. The CDR3 coding sequence is TGCAGTGCTAGAGTGCCCGGAGGCGGCGAGCAGTTCTTC.